Below are 14 T cell receptor beta chains sequenced from a single sample in a study of T cells in Graves' hyperthyroidism and ophthalmopathy. RNA transcripts served as the template for amplifying TCR beta CDR3 regions. A first-round RT-PCR of the TCR CDR3 used the HTBI primer set. MiXCR, applied by TCRdb to the multiplex PCR reads, yields one record per CDR3 protein. The table has under 500,000 distinct CDR3 sequences, over 12% seen once; the top ten hold around 28%. Sequenced sample: blood. The receptor set was obtained from a middle-aged man with Graves' ophthalmopathy.

In regard to this clonotype: A much larger clone sits a single nucleotide away, making a read error possible. This chain connects TRBV27 to TRBJ2-7; 8 nucleotides align to TRBD1. The V segment lost 8 bases and the J segment 4 bases; nucleotides outside the gene matches: 10. The CDR3 spans 14 residues. Germline V lookup: CDR1 MNHEY, CDR2 SMNVEV (reference sequence). In DNA, the CDR3 is TGTGCCAGCGGTCGGACAGGGAGCATTTACGAGCAGTACTTC. Its translation: CASGRTGSIYEQYF.

The chain recombines TRBV2 with TRBJ2-7, with 11 bases lining up with TRBD2. With V trimmed by 7 bases and J by 1 base, 3 bases remained unmatched. The CDR3 totals 14 residues. CDR1 SNHLY and CDR2 FYNNEI come from the germline V gene. CDR3 DNA: TGTGCCAGCAATAGCGGGAGGGCTTCCTACGAGCAGTACTTC. This gives the protein CASNSGRASYEQYF.

This clonotype was seen a handful of times. This chain connects TRBV6-1 to TRBJ2-7, with 9 bases that match TRBD2. Germline assignment: CDR1 MNHNS and CDR2 SASEGT. The CDR3 covers 14 residues. V shed 4 bases and J 5 bases; nucleotides not matched to a gene: 6. DNA of the CDR3: TGTGCCAGCAGTGTTACCGGGACTAGCAACGAGCAGTACTTC. Translated, it gives CASSVTGTSNEQYF.

This clonotype was recorded at least ten times. This rearrangement joins TRBV3-1 to TRBJ2-5; D is possibly TRBD1 (7 bases). V dropped 4 bases and J dropped 2 bases, with 20 bases sitting between them. The germline gives CDR1 LGHDT, CDR2 YNNKEL (reference sequence). This CDR3 has 17 residues. CDR3 nucleotide sequence: TGTGCCAGCAGCCTCTTAAGGCGGGACAGCGGACAAGAGACCCAGTACTTC. This codes for CASSLLRRDSGQETQYF.

In this sample, this clonotype turned up a few times. DNA for the CDR3: TGTGCCACCAGTGGCGGGAGCTTCGAGACCCAGTACTTC. This gives the protein CATSGGSFETQYF. J is TRBJ2-5 and V is TRBV24-1, with 7 positions matching TRBD2. V dropped 5 bases and J dropped 5; count of bases not matched to a gene: 4. The CDR3 is 13 amino acids. Germline V gives CDR1 KGHDR, CDR2 SFDVKD.

This clonotype was picked up many times. The V and J genes are TRBV27 and TRBJ1-1, with D possibly matching TRBD1 (5 bases). Trimming removed 4 bases at V and 1 base at J, with 10 bases between. The CDR3 sequence is 14 residues long. CDR1 and CDR2 (germline): MNHEY, SMNVEV (reference sequence). The CDR3 sequence: CASSSQGRNTEAFF. CDR3 nucleotide sequence: TGTGCCAGCAGTTCTCAGGGACGGAACACTGAAGCTTTCTTT.

CDR3 DNA sequence: TGTGCCAGCAGCGTAGTAGGAACTAGCGGGACCCTGGGTGAGCAGTTCTTC. Protein sequence: CASSVVGTSGTLGEQFF. V is TRBV9 and J is TRBJ2-1; TRBD2 matches at 10 bases. V dropped 0 bases and J dropped 9; count of bases not matched to a gene: 12. Germline V gene lookup returns CDR1 SGDLS and CDR2 YYNGEE. CDR3 length equals 17 residues.

This clonotype was found a few times. V is TRBV2 and J is TRBJ2-7; TRBD1 is a possible D gene (5 bases). V lost 8 bases and J 4 bases, leaving 9 bases between the germline ends. Looked up from germline, CDR1 is SNHLY and CDR2 is FYNNEI. The CDR3 loop spans 11 amino acids. CDR3 sequence reads: CASAGNYEQYF. The DNA of the CDR3 is TGTGCCAGCGCAGGGAATTACGAGCAGTACTTC. Full variable domain (remainder filled in from reference TRBV2 and TRBJ2-7): EPEVTQTPSHQVTQMGQEVILRCVPISNHLYFYWYRQILGQKVEFLVSFYNNEISEKSEIFDDQFSVERPDGSNFTLKIRSTKLEDSAMYFCASAGNYEQYFGPGTRLTVT.

This clonotype occurred a few times. This chain's CDR3 is CSASGPLGYTEAFF. For the CDR3, the DNA is TGCAGTGCTAGCGGGCCCCTAGGGTACACTGAAGCTTTCTTT. The chain uses TRBV20-1 and TRBJ1-1; D gene unclear. The length of the CDR3 is 14 residues. Germline values: CDR1 DFQATT, CDR2 SNEGSKA (reference sequence). The ends were cut back, 3 bases at V and 3 bases at J, with 14 bases in the middle.

This clonotype was seen only a few times. For the CDR3, the DNA is TGCGCCAGCAGCCAAGATAGGAGGGCTGGCTACACCTTC. Translating gives CASSQDRRAGYTF. The chain couples TRBV4-1 to TRBJ1-2; D is unresolved. CDR1 is MGHRA and CDR2 is YSYEKL in the germline V gene. This CDR3 comprises 13 residues. V lost 0 bases to trimming and J lost 7 bases, with 9 bases between them.

This clonotype was recorded a few times. CDR3 in amino acids: CASSLVTGSKGAFF. The CDR3 nucleotides are TGTGCCAGCAGCTTAGTGACAGGGTCGAAAGGAGCTTTCTTT. The J gene is TRBJ1-1, the V gene TRBV7-9, with 7 bases identical to TRBD1. The V gene end was trimmed by 1 base and the J gene end by 10 bases; junction bases not matched to a gene: 9. The CDR3 is 14 residues long. Germline assignment: CDR1 SEHNR and CDR2 FQNEAQ (reference sequence).

This clonotype was recorded many times. This chain uses TRBV30 with TRBJ1-5; D gene uncertain. V dropped 4 bases and J dropped 3 bases, with 13 bases sitting between them. Germline lookup yields CDR1 GTSNPN and CDR2 SVGIG (reference sequence). This CDR3 spans 14 amino acids. The CDR3 DNA sequence: TGTGCCTGGACATCGGGGAATGCCAATCAGCCCCAGCATTTT. Protein sequence: CAWTSGNANQPQHF.

This clonotype occurred many times. V usage is TRBV3-1 and J usage is TRBJ2-1, with D unclear. The CDR3 covers 16 residues. Looked up from germline, CDR1 is LGHDT and CDR2 is YNNKEL (reference sequence). With 1 base removed from V and 4 bases from J, the gap between germline ends came to 14 bases. This CDR3 reads CASSQGGMAHYNEQFF. CDR3 in DNA: TGTGCCAGCAGCCAAGGTGGGATGGCCCATTACAATGAGCAGTTCTTC.

There are many counts of this clonotype. The genes are TRBV13 and TRBJ1-1, with D hard to call. This CDR3 has 14 amino acids. CDR1 PRHDT and CDR2 FYEKMQ come from the germline V gene (reference sequence). V shed 5 bases and J shed 5 bases, with 15 bases lying between them. This chain's CDR3 is CASSPREGWTEAFF. The CDR3 nucleotides read TGTGCCAGCAGCCCCCGGGAGGGATGGACTGAAGCTTTCTTT.